This T cell receptor (beta chain) was captured by sequencing in a study of shared clonotypes between healthy human individuals. For the study at large: Per-donor plates numbered three CD4 naive, three CD4 memory, two CD8 naive and one CD8 memory. Whole-study findings and limits: It was observed that 5% to 6% of naive CD4 clonotypes were shared across a few donors.

Concerning this clone itself: Its antigen is not identified.

Using immunoSEQ multiplex PCR, the repertoire was profiled, and TCRdb retains in-frame clones only, with some absent. The sample records about 1.1 million clones, approximately 78% being singletons. The receptor was derived from a man aged 18 to 30 in good health. Some clones in this sample may be carry-over from other donors' samples. Sequencing was done on a sample of memory CD4+ T cells from PBMCs. The subset is: CD45RA-negative fraction.

This CDR3 reads CATRLSNTGELFF. In DNA form, the CDR3 reads TGTGCCACCAGGTTGTCGAACACCGGGGAGCTGTTTTTT. The rearrangement uses TRBV15 and TRBJ2-2; D is ambiguous. Germline loops: CDR1 LNHNV, CDR2 YYDKDF (reference sequence). The CDR3 runs to 13 residues. Trimming pared 6 bases from V and 0 bases from J, leaving 5 bases between.